A selection of T cell receptor beta chains follows, all from one sample in a study of T-cell reconstitution after alpha-beta-depleted transplantation in children. TCRdb processed the PCR reads anew with MiXCR; each CDR3 protein has one entry. This sample has 25,000 to 30,000 distinct CDR3 sequences, with about 6.3% found just once. The specimen was PBMCs, mostly from graft donor cells, collected 180 days after TCRalphabeta/CD19-depleted stem cell transplant. These receptors were taken from a male patient younger than 18 who had a stem cell transplant for acute myeloid leukemia, so the T cells may come from the graft donor. Each CDR3 is given with its conserved first and last residue.

CATAGGPKVGTDTQYF	TRBV24-1	TRBJ2-3
CASSSRGRARAYNEQFF	TRBV19	TRBJ2-1
CSAGLAGAYEQYF	TRBV20-1	TRBJ2-7
CASTQGWNTGELFF	TRBV19	TRBJ2-2
CASRYQGGGNSPLHF	TRBV10-2	TRBJ1-6
CASSQVRAWGTDTQYF	TRBV14	TRBJ2-3
CASSFSSPGGGGDTQYF	TRBV5-1	TRBJ2-3
CAGGEGKITEAFF	TRBV30	TRBJ1-1
CAISEAGLDTDTQYF	TRBV10-3	TRBJ2-3
CASTASGLYEQYF	TRBV6-1	TRBJ2-7
CASSFDLAKNIQYF	TRBV12-3/TRBV12-4	TRBJ2-4
CASSPRKGHEQYF	TRBV3-1	TRBJ2-7
CASSYFPPGQGVDEQYF	TRBV6-5	TRBJ2-7
CAWSVPNKDYEQYF	TRBV30	TRBJ2-7
CASSFSRGATGELFF	TRBV27	TRBJ2-2
CSARDPQAGVGYGYTF	TRBV20-1	TRBJ1-2
CASSPASTHNEQFF	TRBV18	TRBJ2-1
CSARQSISGANVLTF	TRBV29-1	TRBJ2-6
CASSYSGMGNQPQHF	TRBV6-6	TRBJ1-5
CASSESVGGTNRGYTF	TRBV25-1	TRBJ1-2
CSASPPGSPFTDTQYF	TRBV20-1	TRBJ2-3
CASSLTRVQETQYF	TRBV7-2	TRBJ2-5
CASSLNLGEKLFF	TRBV5-1	TRBJ1-4
CSARGRPGTDTQYF	TRBV20-1	TRBJ2-3
CASSLGGKETQYF	TRBV5-1	TRBJ2-5
CASSLGGGWWNTEAFF	TRBV7-8	TRBJ1-1
CASSGRTSTDTQYF	TRBV11-1	TRBJ2-3
CASSLATGPETQYF	TRBV5-6	TRBJ2-5
CASSSISGYTGELFF	TRBV27	TRBJ2-2
CASSFMPQGTPSPYEQYF	TRBV5-1	TRBJ2-7
CASSFSRSDEKLFF	TRBV5-5	TRBJ1-4
CSASRAGYGYTF	TRBV20-1	TRBJ1-2
CASSYSSGRKNEQFF	TRBV6-2/TRBV6-3	TRBJ2-1
CASSLAAGQGYEHFF	TRBV11-2	TRBJ2-1
CAWRPGVARNTIYF	TRBV30	TRBJ1-3
CSGLAGGPGLHEQYF	TRBV20-1	TRBJ2-7
CASRLRHETSYEQYF	TRBV27	TRBJ2-7
CASFPRDRGNQPQHF	TRBV6-7	TRBJ1-5
CASSATSGSSYNEQFF	TRBV5-8	TRBJ2-1
CASSLVVGWDIQYF	TRBV7-2	TRBJ2-4
CASSPFSAYGYTF	TRBV28	TRBJ1-2
CASSLPGSRTEAFF	TRBV5-5	TRBJ1-1
CASSLNSNTGELFF	TRBV11-3	TRBJ2-2
CASSVGGRARSYEQYF	TRBV9	TRBJ2-7
CASSGRDSPVNYAYTF	TRBV25-1	TRBJ1-2